A selection of T cell receptor beta chains follows, all from one sample in a study of CD8+ T cells in alopecia areata. TCRdb's table, derived via immunoSEQ multiplex PCR, lists solely in-frame clones and lacks some. The sample gives 25,000 to 35,000 clones, 62% of which show up once; 15% to 20% is in the top ten. Material: NKG2D-high CD8+ T cells sorted from blood. These receptor sequences come from a human donor with alopecia areata. Both conserved end residues are part of each CDR3. The D gene is left open where the match is weak. Rows may omit the clone size; those that give it use once, few, many or a size class.

>TRBV15|TRBD1|-|TRBJ2-2
TGTGCCACCAGCACCTCTGTGGGAGACAGGGCACCCGGGGAGCTGTTTTTT
CATSTSVGDRAPGELFF
>TRBV30|-|-|TRBJ1-5
TGTGCCTGGAGCGGAGGCGGGCAGCCCCAGCATTTT
CAWSGGGQPQHF
>TRBV11-2|TRBD2|-|TRBJ2-1
TGTGCCAGCAGCCTTCCGGAGCGGGGGGGACAGTTCTTC
CASSLPERGGQFF
>TRBV19|-|-|TRBJ2-1
TGTGCCAGTAGTATAGACGGATACAATGAGCAGTTCTTC
CASSIDGYNEQFF
>TRBV7-9|-|-|TRBJ2-7
TGTGCCAGCAGCCAACCCCTAGCTCTCGAGCAGTACTTC
CASSQPLALEQYF
>TRBV7-9|-|few|TRBJ2-5
TGTGCCAGCAGCTTTCTAGGTGCCGAGGAGACCCAGTACTTC
CASSFLGAEETQYF
>TRBV11-2|-|-|TRBJ2-7
TGTGCCAGCAGCTTACAGGGTAACGAGCAGTACTTC
CASSLQGNEQYF
>TRBV5-1|TRBD2|-|TRBJ2-7
TGCGCCAGCAGAGAGGGACTAGCGGGAGGAACCTACGAGCAGTACTTC
CASREGLAGGTYEQYF
>TRBV7-9|TRBD1|few|TRBJ1-1
TGTGCCAGCAGCTCCGGACAGGAGATGAACACTGAAGCTTTCTTT
CASSSGQEMNTEAFF
>TRBV7-3|-|-|TRBJ2-5
TGTGCCAGCAGCTTAAGGTCGGACCCATCAGAGACCCAGTACTTC
CASSLRSDPSETQYF
>TRBV4-2|-|-|TRBJ2-1
TGTGCCAGCAGCCAAGAACACAGTCAAAACAATGAGCAGTTCTTC
CASSQEHSQNNEQFF
>TRBV7-9|-|-|TRBJ2-7
TGTGCCAGCAGCTTAGTCCCAGGGAACTCCTACGAGCAGTACTTC
CASSLVPGNSYEQYF
>TRBV5-1|-|-|TRBJ2-2
TGCGCCAGCAGCTTTACGGGAGGGGAGCTGTTTTTT
CASSFTGGELFF
>TRBV27|-|-|TRBJ2-7
TGTGCCAGCACCCCCCTGGGGGCCCCAAGCTCCTACGAGCAGTACTTC
CASTPLGAPSSYEQYF
>TRBV6-5|-|-|TRBJ1-2
TGTGCCAGCAGTGCCGACGGGGTCAGGGGCTATGGCTACACCTTC
CASSADGVRGYGYTF
>TRBV28|TRBD1|-|TRBJ1-2
TGTGCCAGCAGTCAGAAGGGGGCGGGCTACTATGGCTACACCTTC
CASSQKGAGYYGYTF
>TRBV21-1|-|once|TRBJ2-2
TGTGCCAGCAACAACGTGATTAGCGGGAGGGACACCGGGGAGCTGTTTTTT
CASNNVISGRDTGELFF
>TRBV5-1|TRBD1|-|TRBJ2-5
TGCGCCAGCAGCACCGGGACAGGGATGGAGACCCAGTACTTC
CASSTGTGMETQYF
>TRBV4-3|-|once|TRBJ2-3
TGCGCCAGCAGCCAAGGGGACCCGGGACCCCCTAGCACAGATACGCAGTATTTT
CASSQGDPGPPSTDTQYF
>TRBV30|TRBD1|few|TRBJ2-2
TGTGCCTGGATTCCCCCGGGACAGGCAAGACCTTACACCGGGGAGCTGTTTTTT
CAWIPPGQARPYTGELFF
>TRBV7-9|-|once|TRBJ2-2
TGTGCCAGCAGGGGACTGACCGGGGAGCTGTTTTTT
CASRGLTGELFF
>TRBV9|TRBD2|-|TRBJ2-3
TGTGCCAGCAACGAGGAGACGGGGGGACTCACAGATACGCAGTATTTT
CASNEETGGLTDTQYF
>TRBV5-6|-|-|TRBJ2-7
TGTGCCAGCAGCTCGGGGCCGGTCTACGAGCAGTACTTC
CASSSGPVYEQYF
>TRBV28|-|-|TRBJ2-7
TGTGCCAGCAGTTTCGGTGGGAGTCCCCTGGTGTACGAGCAGTACTTC
CASSFGGSPLVYEQYF
>TRBV7-9|TRBD2|few|TRBJ2-5
TGTGCCAGCAGCTTTCCACTAGCGGGGGTGGACCAAGAGACCCAGTACTTC
CASSFPLAGVDQETQYF
>TRBV5-1|-|-|TRBJ1-2
TGCGCCAGCAGCGAGGGACACCCGGGCGTGTGCACCTTC
CASSEGHPGVCTF
>TRBV7-8|-|-|TRBJ1-1
TGTGCCAGCAGCGACCAGGGTAGGACTGTTCCTGAAGCTTTCTTT
CASSDQGRTVPEAFF
>TRBV27|-|-|TRBJ2-7
TGTGCCAGCAGTTTATCTATCTACTACGAGCAGTACTTC
CASSLSIYYEQYF
>TRBV7-9|-|-|TRBJ1-2
TGTGCCAGCAGCGGCGGGTCAACTTATGGCTACACCTTC
CASSGGSTYGYTF
>TRBV6-6|-|-|TRBJ2-5
TGTGCCAGCAGTTCAGGCTTTGGGGACCAAGAGACCCAGTACTTC
CASSSGFGDQETQYF
>TRBV5-1|-|-|TRBJ2-3
TGCGCCAGCAGCTTGGGACACCCTCGAGGGCAGGATACGCAGTATTTT
CASSLGHPRGQDTQYF
>TRBV7-9|-|few|TRBJ1-6
TGTGCCAGCAGCCCAAGGGAGAGCTCCTATAATTCACCCCTCCACTTT
CASSPRESSYNSPLHF
>TRBV6-6|-|-|TRBJ1-5
TGTGCCAGCACCGTACACGAGTATAGCAATCAGCCCCAGCATTTT
CASTVHEYSNQPQHF
>TRBV29-1|TRBD1|-|TRBJ2-1
TGCAGCGTTGAACACCCCGGGACAGTCTACAATGAGCAGTTCTTC
CSVEHPGTVYNEQFF
>TRBV28|-|-|TRBJ1-1
TGTGCCAGCACCATAGGTTTCAGGAACACTGAAGCTTTCTTT
CASTIGFRNTEAFF
>TRBV7-6|-|-|TRBJ1-4
TGTGCCAGCAGCTTAGTCGTTTCGGCTAATGAAAAACTGTTTTTT
CASSLVVSANEKLFF
>TRBV7-2|TRBD2|-|TRBJ2-7
TGTGCCAGCAGCTTACTTTTCACGACTAGCGGGAGCCACGAGCAGTACTTC
CASSLLFTTSGSHEQYF
>TRBV5-1|-|-|TRBJ1-5
TGCGCCAGCAGCTTGGGGTGGGGGTTCGATCAGCCCCAGCATTTT
CASSLGWGFDQPQHF
>TRBV13|TRBD1|few|TRBJ2-3
TGTGCCAGCAGCACTCCGGGACAGGGGGTTGGAGATACGCAGTATTTT
CASSTPGQGVGDTQYF
>TRBV4-3|TRBD2|-|TRBJ2-5
TGCGCCAGCAGCCAAAGACTAGCGGGGGGAGAACAAGAGACCCAGTACTTC
CASSQRLAGGEQETQYF
>TRBV5-1|TRBD2|large|TRBJ2-5
TGCGCCAGCAGCCCCGGGACTAGCGGGAGCGAGACCCAGTACTTC
CASSPGTSGSETQYF
>TRBV7-2|TRBD1|-|TRBJ1-1
TGTGCCAGCAGCCCAGGGACAGGCTATGAAGCTTTCTTT
CASSPGTGYEAFF
>TRBV29-1|TRBD2|few|TRBJ2-2
TGCAGCGTTGAAGGAGGGGAGGGGCTTACCGGGGAGCTGTTTTTT
CSVEGGEGLTGELFF
>TRBV4-2|TRBD2|few|TRBJ2-1
TGTGCCAGCAGCCTAGGCGGCGGGAGTAGTAATGAGCAGTTCTTC
CASSLGGGSSNEQFF
>TRBV4-2|-|-|TRBJ1-5
TGTGCCAGCAGCCACCTCCTAATAGGCAGGGTCCCAGGTCCTCAGCCCCAGCATTTT
CASSHLLIGRVPGPQPQHF